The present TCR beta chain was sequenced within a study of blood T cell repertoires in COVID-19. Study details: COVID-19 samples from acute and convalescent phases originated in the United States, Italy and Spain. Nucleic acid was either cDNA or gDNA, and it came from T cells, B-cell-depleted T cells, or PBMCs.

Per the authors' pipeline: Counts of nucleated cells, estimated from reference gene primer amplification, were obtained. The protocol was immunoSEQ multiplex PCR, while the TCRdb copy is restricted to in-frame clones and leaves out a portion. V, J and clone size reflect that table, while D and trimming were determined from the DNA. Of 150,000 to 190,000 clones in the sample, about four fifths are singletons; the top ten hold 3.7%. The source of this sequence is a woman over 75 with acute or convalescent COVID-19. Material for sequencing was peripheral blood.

The CDR3 DNA reads as TGTGCCATCAGTGAGTCGAGGGTGAATCAGCCCCAGCATTTT. Protein product: CAISESRVNQPQHF. This chain joins TRBV10-3 and TRBJ1-5; no clear D. Germline V CDR1 and CDR2: ENHRY, SYGVKD. The CDR3 is 14 amino acids. V was clipped by 0 bases and J by 4 bases, with 7 bases between them.